These T cell receptor beta chains were read from a single sample in a study of blood T cell repertoires in COVID-19. Method: immunoSEQ multiplex PCR; TCRdb's copy keeps in-frame clones and lacks some. The sample shows approximately 100,000 clones, roughly 79% of them seen only once. Sequencing was done on a sample of peripheral blood. These receptors all stem from a human donor in a cohort sampled during active COVID-19. Both conserved end residues are part of each CDR3. A D gene is named only where the DNA matches it firmly. Part of the rows lack a size; the others show once, few, many or a class for expanded clones.

V	D	size	J	CDR3	DNA
TRBV2	-	-	TRBJ2-2	CASSEAGQNTGELFF	TGTGCCAGCAGTGAGGCGGGGCAGAACACCGGGGAGCTGTTTTTT
TRBV29-1	TRBD2	-	TRBJ2-1	CSVDASGGIEQFF	TGCAGCGTTGATGCTAGCGGGGGAATTGAGCAGTTCTTC
TRBV10-3	TRBD2	-	TRBJ2-1	CAISPSGRTNEQFF	TGTGCCATCAGTCCTAGCGGGAGGACGAATGAGCAGTTCTTC
TRBV18	-	-	TRBJ1-2	CASSPRQLYGYTF	TGTGCCAGCTCACCAAGACAGTTATATGGCTACACCTTC
TRBV6-2/TRBV6-3	TRBD2	-	TRBJ2-7	CASSYGGLAGHF	TGTGCCAGCAGTTACGGAGGACTAGCGGGGCACTTC
TRBV4-2	TRBD2	few	TRBJ2-2	CASSQFRAGVTGELFF	TGTGCCAGCAGCCAATTTCGGGCGGGAGTGACCGGGGAGCTGTTTTTT
TRBV7-3	-	-	TRBJ2-6	CASSLTSGQLSGANVLTF	TGTGCCAGCAGCTTAACGTCCGGACAGCTGTCTGGGGCCAACGTCCTGACTTTC
TRBV6-5	TRBD2	-	TRBJ2-5	CASKRAGETTQYF	TGTGCCAGCAAGAGAGCGGGAGAGACGACCCAGTACTTC
TRBV5-5	-	-	TRBJ2-3	CASSLTGWDTDTQYF	TGTGCCAGCAGCTTGACAGGATGGGACACAGATACGCAGTATTTT
TRBV5-8	-	-	TRBJ2-2	CASSLERVSITGELFF	TGTGCCAGCAGCTTGGAGCGGGTTTCTATAACCGGGGAGCTGTTTTTT
TRBV7-6	TRBD1	-	TRBJ2-7	CASSPDRVGSYEQYF	TGTGCCAGCAGCCCGGACAGGGTTGGGTCCTACGAGCAGTACTTC
TRBV4-3	TRBD1	-	TRBJ2-7	CASSQAYGTDYEQYF	TGCGCCAGCAGCCAAGCCTACGGGACAGACTACGAGCAGTACTTC
TRBV6-5	-	-	TRBJ2-7	CASRPPSYEQYF	TGTGCCAGCAGGCCCCCGAGCTACGAGCAGTACTTC
TRBV5-4	TRBD2	-	TRBJ2-5	CASSNPGTSGRETQYF	TGTGCCAGCAGCAATCCCGGGACTAGCGGGAGGGAGACCCAGTACTTC
TRBV11-2	-	-	TRBJ2-7	CASTFRTGSNEQYF	TGTGCCAGCACCTTTAGAACAGGATCGAACGAGCAGTACTTC
TRBV6-5	TRBD1	-	TRBJ1-2	CASIAGQGAGYGYTF	TGTGCCAGCATAGCCGGACAGGGGGCCGGCTATGGCTACACCTTC
TRBV6-5	TRBD1	few	TRBJ2-1	CASSRLGTGTIEQFF	TGTGCCAGCAGCCGACTTGGGACAGGTACAATTGAGCAGTTCTTC
TRBV18	TRBD1	-	TRBJ2-6	CASSLSQGTGVMTGANVLTF	TGTGCCAGCTCACTAAGCCAGGGGACAGGGGTAATGACTGGGGCCAACGTCCTGACTTTC
TRBV11-2	-	-	TRBJ2-5	CASSLALLETQYF	TGTGCCAGCAGCTTAGCTCTTTTGGAGACCCAGTACTTC
TRBV5-1	-	-	TRBJ2-7	CASSLLDPAYEQYF	TGCGCCAGCAGTTTACTCGATCCTGCCTACGAGCAGTACTTC
TRBV19	-	-	TRBJ2-5	CASSSSAAGAETQYF	TGTGCCAGTAGTAGTTCCGCGGCAGGGGCAGAGACCCAGTACTTC
TRBV3-1/TRBV3-2	TRBD1	once	TRBJ2-7	CASSQETLRTGSSYEQYF	TGTGCCAGCAGCCAAGAAACCCTTAGGACAGGCTCATCCTACGAGCAGTACTTC
TRBV2	-	-	TRBJ1-1	CASSEKGLKQGRAFF	TGTGCCAGCAGTGAAAAAGGACTGAAACAAGGACGAGCTTTCTTT
TRBV19	-	-	TRBJ1-5	CASSSRHDYNLRANQPQHF	TGTGCCAGTAGTTCGAGACACGACTATAATTTACGGGCCAATCAGCCCCAGCATTTT
TRBV18	-	-	TRBJ1-2	CASSTGIYGYTF	TGTGCCAGCTCAACAGGGATCTATGGCTACACCTTC
TRBV29-1	-	-	TRBJ2-1	CSVEEVIPGLGGYEQFF	TGCAGCGTTGAAGAAGTGATACCGGGACTAGGGGGCTATGAGCAGTTCTTC
TRBV4-1	-	few	TRBJ1-5	CASSQSGGNQPQHF	TGCGCCAGCAGCCAATCAGGGGGCAATCAGCCCCAGCATTTT
TRBV3-1/TRBV3-2	-	-	TRBJ1-6	CASGNRHGRAGDWGSPLHF	TGTGCCAGCGGGAATCGGCATGGGAGGGCAGGGGATTGGGGATCACCCCTCCACTTT
TRBV9	TRBD1	-	TRBJ2-1	CASSGTGLNEQFF	TGTGCCAGCTCCGGGACAGGGCTGAATGAGCAGTTCTTC
TRBV11-2	-	-	TRBJ1-4	CASSLDRSNEKLFF	TGTGCCAGCAGCTTAGATCGTTCTAATGAAAAACTGTTTTTT
TRBV9	TRBD1	-	TRBJ1-6	CASSGGQGGPLHF	TGTGCCAGCAGCGGGGGACAGGGTGGACCCCTCCACTTT
TRBV20-1	-	-	TRBJ1-1	CSASQSGTVNTEAFF	TGCAGTGCTAGTCAAAGCGGTACAGTGAACACTGAAGCTTTCTTT
TRBV19	-	-	TRBJ2-1	CASSTYNEQFF	TGTGCCAGTAGTACTTACAATGAGCAGTTCTTC
TRBV9	-	-	TRBJ2-7	CASSVGAGAMEQYF	TGTGCCAGCAGCGTAGGGGCGGGGGCTATGGAGCAGTACTTC
TRBV13	-	-	TRBJ1-2	CASSQRRSVNGYTF	TGTGCCAGCAGCCAGCGGCGATCGGTCAATGGCTACACCTTC
TRBV4-3	TRBD1	few	TRBJ2-2	CASSQDAGTGASGELFF	TGCGCCAGCAGCCAAGACGCCGGGACAGGGGCCTCCGGGGAGCTGTTTTTT
TRBV9	TRBD1	many	TRBJ2-7	CASSGQGAYEQYF	TGTGCCAGCAGCGGACAGGGGGCCTACGAGCAGTACTTC
TRBV28	-	-	TRBJ1-5	CASSFKTGMSNQPQHF	TGTGCCAGCAGTTTTAAGACGGGTATGAGCAATCAGCCCCAGCATTTT
TRBV6-5	-	-	TRBJ2-1	CASSQLRGSYNEQFF	TGTGCCAGCAGCCAACTTCGGGGGTCCTACAATGAGCAGTTCTTC
TRBV30	TRBD1	few	TRBJ2-7	CAWRGTGGFYEQYF	TGTGCCTGGAGGGGGACAGGGGGCTTTTACGAGCAGTACTTC
TRBV28	TRBD1	-	TRBJ2-7	CASSPTDRSYEQYF	TGTGCCAGCAGCCCGACGGACAGGAGCTACGAGCAGTACTTC
TRBV9	-	-	TRBJ1-1	CASSVAGPTEAFF	TGTGCCAGCAGCGTCGCAGGGCCCACTGAAGCTTTCTTT
TRBV6-5	TRBD1	few	TRBJ2-7	CASEHRGSYEQYF	TGTGCCAGCGAGCACAGGGGCTCCTACGAGCAGTACTTC
TRBV6-2/TRBV6-3	-	few	TRBJ1-5	CASSYSGYQPQHF	TGTGCCAGCAGTTACAGCGGGTACCAGCCCCAGCATTTT
TRBV30	-	few	TRBJ1-3	CAWSVSPDTIYF	TGTGCCTGGAGTGTTTCCCCAGACACCATATATTTT
TRBV24-1	TRBD2	-	TRBJ2-7	CATSDPRRTSGNEQYF	TGTGCCACCAGTGACCCCCGCCGGACTAGCGGGAACGAGCAGTACTTC
TRBV6-2/TRBV6-3	TRBD1	-	TRBJ2-7	CAGSGDSSYEQYF	TGTGCCGGCAGTGGGGACAGCTCCTACGAGCAGTACTTC
TRBV6-2/TRBV6-3	TRBD2	-	TRBJ2-2	CASSYSTSGDTGELFF	TGTGCCAGCAGTTACTCCACTAGCGGGGACACCGGGGAGCTGTTTTTT
TRBV5-6	TRBD1	-	TRBJ2-3	CASSLGTGANTDTQYF	TGTGCCAGCAGCTTGGGAACAGGGGCGAACACAGATACGCAGTATTTT
TRBV27	-	-	TRBJ1-1	CASSVRENTEAFF	TGTGCCAGCAGTGTCAGGGAGAACACTGAAGCTTTCTTT
TRBV9	-	-	TRBJ2-7	CASSVGGARARPDEQYF	TGTGCCAGCAGCGTTGGGGGGGCCAGGGCACGTCCAGACGAGCAGTACTTC
TRBV7-9	-	-	TRBJ2-1	CASALGSGNEQFF	TGTGCCAGCGCGCTAGGCTCGGGGAATGAGCAGTTCTTC
TRBV4-3	-	-	TRBJ2-6	CASSQEPENSGANVLTF	TGCGCCAGCAGCCAAGAGCCGGAGAACTCTGGGGCCAACGTCCTGACTTTC